This entry describes one T cell receptor beta chain. This sample stems from a study of blood T cell repertoires in COVID-19. Study-wide background: COVID-19 samples collected from the United States, Italy and Spain covered acute and convalescent phases. Sources were T cells, B-cell-depleted T cells, or PBMCs; the material itself was cDNA or gDNA.

Original methodology: Reference gene primer amplification gave estimated nucleated cell counts. Here immunoSEQ multiplex PCR was the method, and the copy in TCRdb shows in-frame clones only, minus some. D and trimming come from the DNA, and the V and J calls and clone size come from that table. The sample records 90,000 to 150,000 clones, roughly three quarters being singletons. Unmatched junction bases numbered 12, after V lost 6 bases and J lost 3 bases. Germline CDR1 and CDR2: SGDLS and YYNGEE. This CDR3 has 16 residues. The sequencing input was peripheral blood. The TCR comes from a woman older than 75 with acute or convalescent COVID-19. The chain has TRBV9 and TRBJ2-3; 8 nucleotides match TRBD2. The DNA for the CDR3 is TGTGCCAGCACCCACGGGGCGGGGGGATCTACAGATACGCAGTATTTT. This encodes CASTHGAGGSTDTQYF. Based on the CDR3 plus reference TRBV9 and TRBJ2-3, the full variable domain is DSGVTQTPKHLITATGQRVTLRCSPRSGDLSVYWYQQSLDQGLQFLIQYYNGEERAKGNILERFSAQQFPDLHSELNLSSLELGDSALYFCASTHGAGGSTDTQYFGPGTRLTVL.